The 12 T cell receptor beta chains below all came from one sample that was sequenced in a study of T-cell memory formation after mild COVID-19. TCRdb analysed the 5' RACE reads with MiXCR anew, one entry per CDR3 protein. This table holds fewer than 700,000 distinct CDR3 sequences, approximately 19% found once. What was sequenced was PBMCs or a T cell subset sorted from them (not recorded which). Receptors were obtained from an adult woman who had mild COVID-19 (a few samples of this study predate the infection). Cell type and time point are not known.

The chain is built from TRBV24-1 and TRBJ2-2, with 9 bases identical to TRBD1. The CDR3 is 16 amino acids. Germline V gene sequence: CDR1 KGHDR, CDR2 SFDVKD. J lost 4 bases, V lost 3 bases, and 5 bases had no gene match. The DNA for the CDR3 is TGTGCCACCAGTGATATGGGGACAGGGATCACCGGGGAGCTGTTTTTT. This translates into CATSDMGTGITGELFF.

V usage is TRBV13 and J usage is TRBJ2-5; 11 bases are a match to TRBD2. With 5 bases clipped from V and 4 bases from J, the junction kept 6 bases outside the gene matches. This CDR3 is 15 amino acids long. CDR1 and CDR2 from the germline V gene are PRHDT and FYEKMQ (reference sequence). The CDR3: CASSTGLAELETQYF. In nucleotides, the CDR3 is TGTGCCAGCAGCACGGGACTAGCGGAGCTAGAGACCCAGTACTTC.

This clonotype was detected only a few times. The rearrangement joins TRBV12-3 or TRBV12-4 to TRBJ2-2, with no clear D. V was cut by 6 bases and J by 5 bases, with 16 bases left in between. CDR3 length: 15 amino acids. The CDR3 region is CASSPDYPGTGELFF. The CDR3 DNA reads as TGTGCCAGCAGCCCAGATTACCCAGGAACCGGGGAGCTGTTTTTT.

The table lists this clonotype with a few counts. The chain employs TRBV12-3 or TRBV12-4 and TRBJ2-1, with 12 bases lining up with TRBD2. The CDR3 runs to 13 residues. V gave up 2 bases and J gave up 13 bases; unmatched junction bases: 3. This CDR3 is CASSLWTSGDQFF. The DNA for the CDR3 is TGTGCCAGCAGTTTATGGACTAGCGGGGACCAGTTCTTC.

As DNA, the CDR3 is TGTGCCAGCAGCCAAGAACGGGGGCGATATGAGGAGCAGTACTTC. Protein sequence: CASSQERGRYEEQYF. V gene TRBV4-2 combines with J gene TRBJ2-7; the D gene could be TRBD1 or TRBD2 (6 bases each). The CDR3 is 15 amino acids. The V gene lost 0 bases and the J gene lost 7 bases, with 16 bases spanning the gap. CDR1 is LGHNA, CDR2 YNFKEQ, per germline.

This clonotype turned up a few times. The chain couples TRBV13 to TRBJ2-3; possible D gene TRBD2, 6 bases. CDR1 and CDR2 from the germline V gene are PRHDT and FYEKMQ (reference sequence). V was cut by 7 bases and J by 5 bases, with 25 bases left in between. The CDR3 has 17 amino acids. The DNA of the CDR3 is TGTGCCAGCACACCCGACAGTGGCGGGGCCCTCGGAGATACGCAGTATTTT. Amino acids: CASTPDSGGALGDTQYF.

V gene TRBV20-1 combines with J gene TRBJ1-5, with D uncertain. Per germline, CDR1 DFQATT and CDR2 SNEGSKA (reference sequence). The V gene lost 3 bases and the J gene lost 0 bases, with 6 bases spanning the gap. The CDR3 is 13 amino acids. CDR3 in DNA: TGCAGTGCTAGTTCAGGTAGCAATCAGCCCCAGCATTTT. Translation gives CSASSGSNQPQHF.

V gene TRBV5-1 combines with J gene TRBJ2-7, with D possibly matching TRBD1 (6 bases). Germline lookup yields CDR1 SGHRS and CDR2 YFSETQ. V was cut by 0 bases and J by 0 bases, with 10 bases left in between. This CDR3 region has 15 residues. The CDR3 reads CASSLETGLSYEQYF. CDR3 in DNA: TGCGCCAGCAGCTTGGAGACAGGTCTCTCCTACGAGCAGTACTTC.

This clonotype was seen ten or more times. The CDR3 sequence is CASSLASRETQYF. In DNA form, the CDR3 reads TGCGCCAGCAGCTTGGCCAGTAGAGAGACCCAGTACTTC. This sequence joins TRBV5-1 and TRBJ2-5; the D is unclear. The CDR3 consists of 13 residues. The germline gives CDR1 SGHRS, CDR2 YFSETQ. With 0 bases removed from V and 4 bases from J, the gap between germline ends came to 7 bases. Filled out from reference TRBV5-1 and TRBJ2-5, the complete variable domain reads KAGVTQTPRYLIKTRGQQVTLSCSPISGHRSVSWYQQTPGQGLQFLFEYFSETQRNKGNFPGRFSGRQFSNSRSEMNVSTLELGDSALYLCASSLASRETQYFGPGTRLLVL.

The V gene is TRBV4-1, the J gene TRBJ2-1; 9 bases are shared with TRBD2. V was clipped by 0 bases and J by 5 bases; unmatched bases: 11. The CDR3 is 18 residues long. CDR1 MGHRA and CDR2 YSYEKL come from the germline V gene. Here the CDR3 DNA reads TGCGCCAGCAGCCAAGATCTCGCGGGACTAGCCCTTGACAATGAGCAGTTCTTC. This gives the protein CASSQDLAGLALDNEQFF.

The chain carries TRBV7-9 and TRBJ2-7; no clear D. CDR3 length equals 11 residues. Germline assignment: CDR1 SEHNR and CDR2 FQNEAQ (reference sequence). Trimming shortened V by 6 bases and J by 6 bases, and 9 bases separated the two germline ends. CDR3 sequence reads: CASSRHGEQYF. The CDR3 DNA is TGTGCCAGCAGTCGACACGGCGAGCAGTACTTC. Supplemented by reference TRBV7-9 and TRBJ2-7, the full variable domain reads DTGVSQNPRHKITKRGQNVTFRCDPISEHNRLYWYRQTLGQGPEFLTYFQNEAQLEKSRLLSDRFSAERPKGSFSTLEIQRTEQGDSAMYLCASSRHGEQYFGPGTRLTVT.

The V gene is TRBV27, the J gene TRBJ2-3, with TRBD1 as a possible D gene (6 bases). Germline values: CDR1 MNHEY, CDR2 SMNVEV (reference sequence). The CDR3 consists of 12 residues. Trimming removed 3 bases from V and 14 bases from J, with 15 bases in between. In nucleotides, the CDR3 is TGTGCCAGCAGTTTCCCCGAGGGACATCTGTATTTT. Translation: CASSFPEGHLYF.